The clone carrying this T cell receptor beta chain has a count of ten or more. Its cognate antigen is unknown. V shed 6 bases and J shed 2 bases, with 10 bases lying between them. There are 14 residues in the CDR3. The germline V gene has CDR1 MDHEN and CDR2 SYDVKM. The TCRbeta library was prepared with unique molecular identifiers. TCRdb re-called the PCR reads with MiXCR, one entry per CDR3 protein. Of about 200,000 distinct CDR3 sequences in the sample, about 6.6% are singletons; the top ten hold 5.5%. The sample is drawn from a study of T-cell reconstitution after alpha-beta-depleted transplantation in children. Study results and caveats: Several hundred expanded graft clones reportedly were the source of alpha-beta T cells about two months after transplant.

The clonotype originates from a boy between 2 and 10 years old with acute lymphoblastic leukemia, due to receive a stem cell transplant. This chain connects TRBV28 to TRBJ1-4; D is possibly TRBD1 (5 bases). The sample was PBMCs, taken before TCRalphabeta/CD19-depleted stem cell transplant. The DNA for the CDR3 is TGTGCCAGCAGCCATTGGGACACTAATGAAAAACTGTTTTTT. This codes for CASSHWDTNEKLFF.